Reported below is one TCR beta chain. Using immunoSEQ multiplex PCR, the repertoire was profiled, and TCRdb retains in-frame clones only, with some absent. The data hold 70,000 to 85,000 clones, with about 91% observed a single time. The CDR3 extends over 15 amino acids. CDR1 MRHNA and CDR2 SNTAGT come from the germline V gene. The V gene lost 6 bases and the J gene lost 0 bases, with 12 bases spanning the gap. This specimen belongs to a study of T cell changes during pregnancy in multiple sclerosis. This receptor was taken from a female donor with multiple sclerosis, enrolled in a pregnancy study. V usage is TRBV6-4 and J usage is TRBJ1-5, with D perhaps TRBD1 (6 bases). This material consisted of peripheral blood, taken before pregnancy. DNA of the CDR3: TGTGCCAGCAGCTCGGACAGACATAGCAATCAGCCCCAGCATTTT. Protein product: CASSSDRHSNQPQHF.